This TCR beta chain originates from a study of blood T cell repertoires in COVID-19. The CDR3 is made up of 15 amino acids. From germline, CDR1 is SNHLY and CDR2 FYNNEI. V shed 8 bases, J shed 0 bases, and the junction held 8 bases outside the gene matches. Data came from immunoSEQ multiplex PCR; TCRdb stores just in-frame clones and leaves some out. Of fewer than 700,000 clones in the sample, roughly nine tenths are singletons; the top ten hold roughly 8%. Material: peripheral blood. This sequence originates from a woman between 50 and 59 years old with COVID-19, enrolled during active disease. The chain has TRBV2 and TRBJ2-7; 9 bases are a match to TRBD2. CDR3 bases: TGTGCCAGCCAGGAGGCGGGGGGGAGCTCCTACGAGCAGTACTTC. Encoded protein: CASQEAGGSSYEQYF. Variable domain in full (rest from reference TRBV2 and TRBJ2-7): EPEVTQTPSHQVTQMGQEVILRCVPISNHLYFYWYRQILGQKVEFLVSFYNNEISEKSEIFDDQFSVERPDGSNFTLKIRSTKLEDSAMYFCASQEAGGSSYEQYFGPGTRLTVT.